These T cell receptor beta chains were read from a single sample in a study of blood T cells in healthy people across ages. TCRdb re-called the 5' RACE reads with MiXCR, one entry per CDR3 protein. Here the sample spans fewer than 900,000 distinct CDR3 sequences, roughly 49% being singletons. The sequenced material came from blood. The receptors shown here come from an older woman in good health. CDR3s include the opening cysteine and the closing phenylalanine or tryptophan. A D gene is named only where the DNA matches it firmly. Size is omitted from some rows. Given values are once, few, many or a class for expanded clones.

>TRBV5-6|TRBJ1-1|NA|NA
CASSFEAADEAFF
TGTGCCAGCAGCTTTGAGGCAGCGGATGAAGCTTTCTTT
>TRBV20-1|TRBJ2-1|NA|NA
CSADQYDEQFF
TGCAGTGCCGACCAGTACGATGAGCAGTTCTTC
>TRBV7-9|TRBJ1-4|NA|NA
CASSPRRDEKLFF
TGTGCCAGCAGCCCCCGACGTGATGAAAAACTGTTTTTT
>TRBV9|TRBJ2-1|NA|NA
CASSVAPLQEQFF
TGTGCCAGCAGCGTAGCCCCTCTCCAAGAGCAGTTCTTC
>TRBV13|TRBJ1-4|TRBD1|NA
CASSTRLTGVVEKLFF
TGTGCCAGCAGCACCAGATTGACAGGGGTTGTTGAAAAACTGTTTTTT
>TRBV3-1|TRBJ2-6|NA|NA
CASSQEWAGPLSGANVPTF
TGTGCCAGCAGCCAAGAATGGGCAGGTCCCCTCTCTGGGGCCAACGTCCCGACTTTC
>TRBV12-3/TRBV12-4|TRBJ1-4|NA|NA
CASSLHGTRAEKLFF
TGTGCCAGCAGTTTACACGGGACGAGGGCAGAAAAACTGTTTTTT
>TRBV9|TRBJ2-7|TRBD1|NA
CASSDLQGTEQYF
TGTGCCAGCAGCGATCTACAGGGGACCGAGCAGTACTTC
>TRBV29-1|TRBJ2-3|NA|NA
CSVERDPDTQYF
TGCAGCGTTGAACGGGACCCAGATACGCAGTATTTT
>TRBV12-3/TRBV12-4|TRBJ1-4|TRBD1|NA
CASSLVTGGVHSFGKLFF
TGTGCCAGCAGTTTAGTAACAGGGGGCGTTCATAGTTTTGGAAAACTGTTTTTT
>TRBV28|TRBJ2-1|TRBD1|NA
CASSPTGGQGYNEQFF
TGTGCCAGCAGCCCTACGGGGGGACAGGGCTACAATGAGCAGTTCTTC
>TRBV7-2|TRBJ1-1|NA|NA
CASSLDGLGAFF
TGTGCCAGCAGCTTAGATGGGCTCGGAGCTTTCTTT
>TRBV7-2|TRBJ2-3|NA|NA
CASSLALSGGTDTQYF
TGTGCCAGCAGCTTAGCTCTTAGCGGAGGCACAGATACGCAGTATTTT
>TRBV18|TRBJ1-2|NA|few
CASSPPGRGFDNYGYTF
TGTGCCAGCTCACCACCGGGCAGGGGATTTGATAACTATGGCTACACCTTC
>TRBV5-1|TRBJ2-1|NA|few
CASTTSSYNEQFF
TGCGCCAGTACTACAAGCTCCTACAATGAGCAGTTCTTC
>TRBV5-1|TRBJ1-1|NA|NA
CASSSGQGQNTEAFF
TGCGCCAGCAGCTCGGGGCAGGGGCAGAACACTGAAGCTTTCTTT
>TRBV6-2/TRBV6-3|TRBJ2-5|NA|NA
CASRGVGEQYF
TGTGCCAGCAGGGGGGTGGGTGAGCAGTACTTC
>TRBV28|TRBJ1-2|NA|NA
CASSSGSWAGGYTF
TGTGCCAGCAGCTCAGGGTCCTGGGCGGGTGGCTACACCTTC
>TRBV6-2/TRBV6-3|TRBJ2-7|NA|NA
CASKSPGQGNYEQYF
TGTGCTAGCAAGAGCCCGGGACAAGGGAACTACGAGCAGTACTTC
>TRBV12-5|TRBJ2-7|TRBD2|NA
CASGPILAGGLGPYEQYF
TGTGCTAGTGGACCAATACTAGCGGGAGGGCTCGGGCCCTACGAGCAGTACTTC
>TRBV28|TRBJ2-3|NA|NA
CASRRQYGVDTRYF
TGTGCCAGCCGCCGGCAGTACGGGGTAGATACGCGGTATTTT
>TRBV9|TRBJ2-2|TRBD2|NA
CASSVSSGVTGELFF
TGTGCCAGCAGCGTATCTAGCGGGGTAACCGGGGAGCTGTTTTTT
>TRBV3-1|TRBJ2-1|NA|NA
CASNDRGSYNEQFF
TGTGCCAGCAATGACCGGGGCTCCTACAATGAGCAGTTCTTC
>TRBV29-1|TRBJ1-4|NA|NA
CSVQERGPGEYEKLFF
TGCAGCGTCCAAGAACGTGGGCCGGGGGAATATGAAAAACTGTTTTTT
>TRBV6-2/TRBV6-3|TRBJ2-1|NA|NA
CASRSTERSYNEQFF
TGTGCCAGCAGATCGACAGAGAGGTCCTACAATGAGCAGTTCTTC
>TRBV3-1|TRBJ2-7|TRBD2|few
CASSQFPSGAYEQYF
TGTGCCAGCAGCCAATTCCCTAGCGGGGCCTACGAGCAGTACTTC
>TRBV5-1|TRBJ2-1|NA|NA
CASSLRPGEYNEQFF
TGCGCCAGCAGCTTGCGTCCGGGGGAGTACAATGAGCAGTTCTTC
>TRBV28|TRBJ2-5|TRBD2|few
CASSTSGSKQETQYF
TGTGCCAGCAGTACTAGCGGGAGCAAACAAGAGACCCAGTACTTC
>TRBV4-2|TRBJ1-4|NA|NA
CASSQEGPSEKLFF
TGTGCCAGCAGCCAAGAAGGGCCAAGTGAAAAACTGTTTTTT
>TRBV20-1|TRBJ1-1|TRBD1|NA
CSARDRYRGLNTEAFF
TGCAGTGCTAGAGATCGGTACAGGGGATTGAACACTGAAGCTTTCTTT
>TRBV6-2/TRBV6-3|TRBJ2-7|NA|NA
CASRLTRVLTSDEQYF
TGTGCCAGCCGACTAACCAGGGTGTTAACTTCCGACGAGCAGTACTTC
>TRBV9|TRBJ2-7|NA|few
CASSVGFSSYEQYF
TGTGCCAGCAGCGTAGGGTTCAGCTCCTACGAGCAGTACTTC
>TRBV7-2|TRBJ2-5|TRBD2|few
CASTMGGGETQYF
TGTGCCAGCACCATGGGGGGGGGAGAGACCCAGTACTTC
>TRBV7-6|TRBJ2-3|TRBD1|NA
CASSGRDRVDTQYF
TGTGCCAGCAGCGGGAGAGACAGGGTTGATACGCAGTATTTT
>TRBV4-3|TRBJ2-3|TRBD2|NA
CASSQDSSGFTDTQYF
TGCGCCAGCAGCCAAGATTCTAGCGGGTTCACAGATACGCAGTATTTT
>TRBV28|TRBJ1-6|NA|NA
CASSSIFSSYNSPLHF
TGTGCCAGCAGTTCGATCTTTAGCTCCTATAATTCACCCCTCCACTTT
>TRBV29-1|TRBJ2-3|NA|few
CSVDLSGTDTQYF
TGCAGCGTTGATTTGTCGGGCACAGATACGCAGTATTTT
>TRBV21-1|TRBJ2-5|NA|few
CASTPGQGETQYF
TGTGCCAGCACCCCCGGACAGGGGGAGACCCAGTACTTC
>TRBV7-9|TRBJ1-2|NA|NA
CASSSGQHYGYTF
TGTGCCAGCAGCTCAGGCCAGCACTATGGCTACACCTTC
>TRBV20-1|TRBJ2-7|NA|once
CSAPPRPSSYEQYF
TGCAGTGCTCCCCCCAGACCTAGCTCCTACGAGCAGTACTTC
>TRBV10-3|TRBJ1-1|NA|NA
CAISDRAGDSPPEAFF
TGTGCCATCAGTGACCGAGCAGGGGACTCACCTCCTGAAGCTTTCTTT
>TRBV27|TRBJ2-1|TRBD1|NA
CASSTGQVRYNEQFF
TGTGCCAGCAGTACGGGACAGGTTCGCTACAATGAGCAGTTCTTC
>TRBV7-9|TRBJ2-7|NA|NA
CASSFSTGYEQYF
TGTGCCAGCAGTTTCTCGACGGGGTACGAGCAGTACTTC
>TRBV7-9|TRBJ2-7|NA|NA
CASSATGKNYEQYF
TGTGCCAGCAGCGCCACAGGGAAAAACTACGAGCAGTACTTC
>TRBV7-9|TRBJ2-7|NA|few
CASSFQGGSSYEQYF
TGTGCCAGCAGCTTCCAGGGGGGCAGCTCCTACGAGCAGTACTTC